This T cell receptor (beta chain) was sequenced in a study of blood T cell repertoires in COVID-19. Repertoires were generated with immunoSEQ multiplex PCR, while TCRdb's copy carries only in-frame clones and drops some. The sample includes 110,000 or so clones, roughly 88% seen only once; the top ten take roughly 8.9%. This CDR3 has 15 residues. Looked up from germline, CDR1 is MNHEY and CDR2 is SVGAGI. V lost 0 bases to trimming and J lost 5 bases, with 13 bases between them. The chain couples TRBV6-5 to TRBJ2-5; D may be TRBD2 (5 bases). The clonotype was recovered from a woman between 70 and 85 years old who had recovered from COVID-19. The material sequenced was peripheral blood. The CDR3 bases are TGTGCCAGCAGTTACTCCTCCGGGGTGATCGAGACCCAGTACTTC. This codes for CASSYSSGVIETQYF.